Below are 25 T cell receptor beta chains sequenced from a single sample in a study of PD-1 blockade in classical Hodgkin lymphoma (dated by TCRdb to the early 2020s). The time point tag for this specimen amounts to: cycle 1 day 1 (C1D1), immediately before nivolumab initiation. All trial patients had relapsed after autologous stem cell transplantation, with cohorts A, B and C differing in prior brentuximab vedotin exposure. Library generation was performed with the immunoSEQ multiplex PCR assay. The table was pulled from immuneACCESS by TCRdb, which kept in-frame rearrangements only. Such tables lose some clones; where checked, under half of the loss comes from unresolved V genes, and the rest has no known cause. For this sample there are 40,000 to 45,000 clones; around 80% appear just once. Around 15% of the sample is in the top ten clones. The source was peripheral blood mononuclear cells (PBMCs), collected at baseline. These receptors came from a human donor with classical Hodgkin lymphoma.

The chain is built from TRBV10-3 and TRBJ1-4; 7 nucleotides agree with TRBD1. The junction had 10 bases not matched to a gene; V was cut back by 10 bases and J by 2 bases. The germline V gene encodes CDR1 ENHRY and CDR2 SYGVKD. The CDR3 is 15 amino acids. This CDR3 reads CASASRQGTNEKLFF. For the CDR3, the DNA is TGTGCCAGCGCCAGCCGACAGGGCACTAATGAAAAACTGTTTTTT.

The sample holds a few counts of this clone. This chain links TRBV27 with TRBJ1-2; the D gene is possibly TRBD1 (5 bases). Trimming removed 5 bases from V and 2 bases from J, with 6 bases in between. The CDR3 is 12 residues long. Germline assignment: CDR1 MNHEY and CDR2 SMNVEV (reference sequence). In DNA form, the CDR3 reads TGTGCCAGCAGTCAGGGAAACTATGGCTACACCTTC. Translating it yields CASSQGNYGYTF.

The rearrangement joins TRBV5-5 to TRBJ2-5; weak D call: TRBD2 (6 bases). This CDR3 contains 12 residues. Trimming removed 0 bases at V and 9 bases at J, with 9 bases between. CDR1 is SGHKS and CDR2 is YYEKEE in the germline V gene (reference sequence). CDR3 sequence: CASSLEGGAQYF. CDR3 in DNA: TGTGCCAGCAGCTTGGAGGGCGGGGCCCAGTACTTC.

The chain joins TRBV7-9 to TRBJ2-7; TRBD1 is a possible D gene (6 bases). This CDR3 contains 15 residues. Trimming removed 4 bases at V and 6 bases at J, with 19 bases between. Germline CDR1 is SEHNR and CDR2 is FQNEAQ (reference sequence). CDR3 nucleotide sequence: TGTGCCAGCAGCTACATAACAGGGTATAGGGGCGAGCAGTACTTC. Its protein product is CASSYITGYRGEQYF. Full variable domain (missing parts from reference TRBV7-9 and TRBJ2-7): DTGVSQNPRHKITKRGQNVTFRCDPISEHNRLYWYRQTLGQGPEFLTYFQNEAQLEKSRLLSDRFSAERPKGSFSTLEIQRTEQGDSAMYLCASSYITGYRGEQYFGPGTRLTVT.

The table lists this clone with a count of one. The germline gene is not matched at one end of the junction; a read error may be the cause. The chain has TRBV4-1 and TRBJ2-2; either TRBD1 or TRBD2 may fit D (5 bases each). CDR1 is MGHRA, CDR2 YSYEKL, per germline. CDR3 length: 14 amino acids. The CDR3 is CASRGDGNSGELFF. CDR3 sequence (DNA): TGCGCCAGCAGGGGGGACGGAAACAGCGGGGAGCTGTTTTTT.

V usage is TRBV6-6 and J usage is TRBJ1-2, with 7 bases lining up with TRBD1. J gave up 1 base and V 4 bases, and 9 bases lay outside the gene matches. This CDR3 is built from 16 residues. Germline-derived CDR1 and CDR2 are MNHNY and SVGAGI (reference sequence). The CDR3: CASSWVGGQFNYGYTF. The CDR3 nucleotides read TGTGCCAGCAGTTGGGTCGGGGGACAGTTTAACTATGGCTACACCTTC.

Details on this clone: One end of the junction fails to match germline, which may point to a read error. The chain joins TRBV7-8 to TRBJ2-1; 8 bases line up with TRBD2. CDR1 and CDR2 from the germline V gene are SGHVS and FQNEAQ. This CDR3 is built from 16 residues. The DNA for the CDR3 is TGCGCCAGCAGCCAAGAAGGCCGGGGGGGAGGCTATGAGCAGTTCTTC. It is translated as CASSQEGRGGGYEQFF.

The rearrangement links TRBV5-1 to TRBJ1-5; TRBD1 agrees at 7 bases. Germline CDR1 reads SGHRS; CDR2 reads YFSETQ. V shed 0 bases and J 9 bases; nucleotides not matched to a gene: 9. The CDR3 loop spans 15 amino acids. CDR3 sequence (DNA): TGCGCCAGCAGCTTGGGGGACAGCCTGGGTGCGCCCCAGCATTTT. Its translation: CASSLGDSLGAPQHF.

This clone was detected a few times. The chain uses TRBV5-6 and TRBJ2-7; D unresolved. Germline values: CDR1 SGHDT, CDR2 YYEEEE. V lost 3 bases and J lost 2, with 9 bases in between. The CDR3 is 13 residues long. This CDR3 is CASSSGGTYEQYF. CDR3 nucleotides: TGTGCCAGCAGCTCGGGCGGAACCTACGAGCAGTACTTC.

V gene TRBV7-6 combines with J gene TRBJ2-1; 7 bases align to TRBD1. The junction had 4 bases not matched to a gene; V was cut back by 2 bases and J by 0 bases. Germline loops: CDR1 SGHVS, CDR2 FNYEAQ. CDR3 size: 16 residues. The CDR3, as DNA: TGTGCCAGCAGCTTATGGACAGGTCGCTCCTACAATGAGCAGTTCTTC. It encodes CASSLWTGRSYNEQFF.

J is TRBJ1-2 and V is TRBV25-1, with TRBD1 as a possible D gene (5 bases). CDR1 MGHDK and CDR2 SYGVNS come from the germline V gene. The CDR3 is 12 amino acids. V was cut by 2 bases and J by 7 bases, with 8 bases left in between. In DNA form, the CDR3 reads TGTGCCAGCAGTGAAGGGGGGTCTGGCTACACCTTC. This encodes CASSEGGSGYTF.

V and J are TRBV7-9 and TRBJ2-2, with 7 positions matching TRBD1. The CDR3 covers 14 residues. The V gene end was trimmed by 5 bases and the J gene end by 4 bases; junction bases not matched to a gene: 4. CDR1 and CDR2 from the germline V gene are SEHNR and FQNEAQ (reference sequence). The CDR3 sequence: CASSSRDSTGELFF. In DNA form, the CDR3 reads TGTGCCAGCAGCAGCCGGGACAGCACCGGGGAGCTGTTTTTT.

The chain employs TRBV18 and TRBJ1-6, with 10 bases aligning to TRBD1. CDR3 length equals 15 residues. CDR1 and CDR2 (germline): KGHSH, LQKENI. V lost 3 bases, J lost 9 bases, and 5 bases stayed unmatched. DNA of the CDR3: TGTGCCAGCTCACCTTCGGACAGGGGGGGTTCACCCCTCCACTTT. Its translation is CASSPSDRGGSPLHF.

The chain carries TRBV4-3 and TRBJ2-7; 7 bases fit TRBD1. J gave up 9 bases and V 0 bases, and 5 bases lay outside the gene matches. The CDR3 spans 13 residues. CDR1 LGHNA and CDR2 YSLEER come from the germline V gene. Written as DNA, the CDR3 is TGCGCCAGCAGCCAAGACCTAGAGGGGGCGCAGTACTTC. This encodes CASSQDLEGAQYF.

The rearrangement uses TRBV18 and TRBJ2-5; 7 bases map to TRBD1. The CDR3 is 16 residues long. CDR1 KGHSH and CDR2 LQKENI come from the germline V gene. V trimming: 3 bases; J trimming: 1 base; junction bases outside the gene matches: 8. The CDR3 coding sequence is TGTGCCAGCTCACCCCGACAGGGCTGGGGCCAAGAGACCCAGTACTTC. It codes for CASSPRQGWGQETQYF.

The chain joins TRBV4-3 to TRBJ1-4, with D possibly TRBD1 on 6 matching bases. CDR1 is LGHNA and CDR2 is YSLEER in the germline V gene. V gave up 0 bases and J gave up 0 bases, with 14 bases separating them. This CDR3 is 18 amino acids long. The CDR3 coding sequence is TGCGCCAGCAGCCAAGATAACAGGGCGTGGGCAACTAATGAAAAACTGTTTTTT. Translating gives CASSQDNRAWATNEKLFF.

This clone was seen more than once but under ten times. The chain combines TRBV5-4 with TRBJ2-7; 8 positions match TRBD1. V dropped 3 bases and J dropped 5; count of bases not matched to a gene: 4. Germline CDR1 reads SGHNT; CDR2 reads YYREEE (reference sequence). This CDR3 spans 13 amino acids. Here the CDR3 reads CASSWDRSNEQYF. Here the CDR3 DNA reads TGTGCCAGCAGCTGGGACAGGAGCAACGAGCAGTACTTC.

The chain uses TRBV12-5 and TRBJ1-2; TRBD1 agrees at 8 bases. Germline V gene sequence: CDR1 LGHNT, CDR2 FRNRAP. J was trimmed by 8 bases and V by 6 bases; bases with no gene match: 5. The CDR3 covers 12 residues. This CDR3 reads CASGTSGGGYTF. DNA of the CDR3: TGTGCTAGTGGAACTTCAGGGGGCGGCTACACCTTC. The whole variable domain, filled in from reference TRBV12-5 and TRBJ1-2, reads DARVTQTPRHKVTEMGQEVTMRCQPILGHNTVFWYRQTMMQGLELLAYFRNRAPLDDSGMPKDRFSAEMPDATLATLKIQPSEPRDSAVYFCASGTSGGGYTFGSGTRLTVV.

The CDR3 reads CASSPPDRATGELFF. The CDR3 DNA is TGTGCCAGCTCACCACCCGACAGAGCCACCGGGGAGCTGTTTTTT. This chain links TRBV18 with TRBJ2-2, with a tentative D call TRBD1 (5 bases). The CDR3 consists of 15 residues. Germline CDR1 is KGHSH and CDR2 is LQKENI. Trimming removed 0 bases at V and 4 bases at J, with 9 bases between. Full variable domain (missing parts from reference TRBV18 and TRBJ2-2): NAGVMQNPRHLVRRRGQEARLRCSPMKGHSHVYWYRQLPEEGLKFMVYLQKENIIDESGMPKERFSAEFPKEGPSILRIQQVVRGDSAAYFCASSPPDRATGELFFGEGSRLTVL.

The V call is TRBV27, the J call TRBJ1-1; no firm D call. This CDR3 has 14 amino acids. CDR1 is MNHEY, CDR2 SMNVEV, per germline (reference sequence). Trimming cost V 2 bases and J 3 bases, with 10 bases left between them. The CDR3 nucleotides are TGTGCCAGCAGTTTAAGAGGGCCAGACACTGAAGCTTTCTTT. It encodes CASSLRGPDTEAFF.

The chain joins TRBV4-1 to TRBJ2-1; 14 nucleotides agree with TRBD2. Per the germline V gene, CDR1 is MGHRA and CDR2 is YSYEKL. V lost 2 bases to trimming and J lost 1 base; unmatched junction nucleotides: 7. This CDR3 comprises 19 residues. The CDR3 sequence: CASSQRTSGGNPSYNEQFF. The CDR3 DNA is TGCGCCAGCAGCCAACGGACTAGCGGGGGGAACCCTTCCTACAATGAGCAGTTCTTC.

CDR3 sequence (DNA): TGTGCCAGCAGCTTAACAGGGGAGGATGAAAAACTGTTTTTT. Translated, it gives CASSLTGEDEKLFF. The chain recombines TRBV7-2 with TRBJ1-4; 7 bases line up with TRBD1. Germline loops: CDR1 SGHTA, CDR2 FQGNSA. V was pared by 2 bases and J by 6 bases, with 3 bases of the junction left unmatched. CDR3 size: 14 residues. The whole variable domain, filled in from reference TRBV7-2 and TRBJ1-4, reads GAGVSQSPSNKVTEKGKDVELRCDPISGHTALYWYRQSLGQGLEFLIYFQGNSAPDKSGLPSDRFSAERTGGSVSTLTIQRTQQEDSAVYLCASSLTGEDEKLFFGSGTQLSVL.

The gene calls are TRBV16 and TRBJ2-7; possibly TRBD1 or TRBD2 for D (5 bases each). Germline CDR1 and CDR2: KGHSY and FQNENV. The CDR3 spans 15 residues. Trimming removed 2 bases at V and 1 base at J, with 12 bases between. CDR3: CASSQNRDGSYEQYF. Here the CDR3 DNA reads TGTGCCAGCAGCCAAAACCGGGACGGTTCCTACGAGCAGTACTTC. The full variable domain, completed using reference TRBV16 and TRBJ2-7, is GEEVAQTPKHLVRGEGQKAKLYCAPIKGHSYVFWYQQVLKNEFKFLISFQNENVFDETGMPKERFSAKCLPNSPCSLEIQATKLEDSAVYFCASSQNRDGSYEQYFGPGTRLTVT.

DNA of the CDR3: TGTGCCAGCAGTTTAGACAGGGGGGACGAGCAGTACTTC. This encodes CASSLDRGDEQYF. The V call is TRBV27, the J call TRBJ2-7; TRBD1 aligns across 9 bases. The germline CDR1 and CDR2 sequences are MNHEY and SMNVEV (reference sequence). This CDR3 is 13 amino acids long. V lost 2 bases, J lost 5 bases, and 1 base stayed unmatched.

The chain uses TRBV21-1 and TRBJ2-1. TRBV21-1 is a documented pseudogene. The CDR3 extends over 15 amino acids. In DNA form, the CDR3 reads TGTGCCAGCAGCAAAGGGGGGGCCTCGCTGAATGAGCAGTTCTTC. This translates into CASSKGGASLNEQFF.